This T cell receptor (beta chain) was profiled in a study of cytomegalovirus exposure and HLA in healthy donors. Overall study findings and caveats: Among the CMV-associated chains, a few were confirmed in vitro as specific for CMV antigens. It was reported that the classifier diagnosed cytomegalovirus status with high specificity and sensitivity in both the original and validation cohorts. Most TCR sequences showed up rarely, but some public TCRs showed up in many donors.

This donor's file did not include a recorded CMV serostatus. V gave up 5 bases and J gave up 9 bases; unmatched junction bases: 6. CDR1 and CDR2 from the germline V gene are SGHAT and FQNNGV. This CDR3 comprises 14 residues. In the PCR, 60 Vbeta and 13 Jbeta primers were used. Data came from immunoSEQ multiplex PCR; TCRdb stores just in-frame clones and leaves some out. The data contain some 130,000 clones, around 80% of them singletons. Of note for this clone: What it binds is unknown.

The TCR was taken from a man aged 30 to 39 in good health. J is TRBJ2-1 and V is TRBV11-2, with 11 bases aligning to TRBD2. Sequencing was carried out using PBMCs. The CDR3 sequence: CASSKTSGMAEQFF. CDR3 bases: TGTGCCAGCAGCAAGACTAGCGGGATGGCTGAGCAGTTCTTC.